This note documents a single T cell receptor beta chain sequence. Its antigen specificity is not known. No qualities accompany the bases; no much larger clone lies one base away. This entry belongs to a study of cytomegalovirus exposure and HLA in healthy donors (dated by TCRdb to about 2017). In terms of the full investigation: In an earlier analysis of under 750 of the donors, 250 to 300 Gb of sequence data and 100 million or so unique TCR beta sequences from roughly 180 million T cells were reported. Donor age, sex, ethnicity and CMV serostatus were compiled together with the repertoire data. Of the 300 to 500 genotyped donors, 70% to 90% were placed in the genetic ancestry cluster associated with self-reported Caucasian donors. About 280 gigabases of sequencing data and roughly 80 million unique TCR sequences made up an early release that covered under 750 HLA-typed donors. Genome-wide SNP genotypes for about 55% of the roughly 670 donors were used in a later genetic analysis, which treated that subset as a discovery cohort. Typing coverage differed by locus: A, B, C, DRB1 and DQB1 were typed in about 620-630 donors, DQA1 in roughly 510, DPA1 in 600 to 610, and DPB1 in just under 480. Roughly five DR-DQ haplotypes were handled as single units for association and clustering, since linkage in the cohort was strong. In an earlier analysis of over 550 of the donors, high-throughput TCR beta sequencing was used to judge whether each TCR beta V gene segment behaved as functional or pseudogenic. Every discovery cohort repertoire had been produced on one sequencing platform. A separate validation cohort of approximately 120 different subjects was used in addition to the approximately 700-subject first cohort. Across roughly 420 genotyped donors of the cohort, an average of roughly 230,000 unique TCR beta nucleotide sequences per donor were sequenced, and 15% to 20% of those sequences were non-productive. Class I and class II HLA loci were covered by the typing at four-digit resolution. The study aimed to test whether cataloging public T cell receptors could reveal signatures of past pathogen exposure. The study profiled the T cell repertoires of 550 to 700 subjects by immunosequencing and related them to cytomegalovirus serostatus. A later analysis re-analyzed previously published TCR beta repertoires from roughly 690 donors and added high-resolution HLA genotyping to study TCR occurrence patterns. To predict cytomegalovirus infection status, the study combined high-throughput TCR immunosequencing, statistical association of individual TCRs with disease status, and machine learning. The later analysis used no new phenotypic data to find candidate immune exposures, relying instead on TCR beta sequences and their occurrence across donors. What the research found in general, with its limitations: Because counts were too low, more than 15 rarely observed V segments, including chromosome 9 orphons, were left out of the earlier analysis of over 550 of the donors. Because some donors lacked HLA typing at each locus, the association tests relied only on the typed subset. Linkage disequilibrium might explain the correlated functional status among segregating V segments, but an unknown experimental factor could not be excluded. In an earlier analysis of some 640 of the donors, most TCR beta V segments were observed in productive rearrangements about 87% or about 30% of the time, broadly matching IMGT annotations. Immune exposure information for the cohort was limited to CMV serostatus. A later genetic analysis reported fewer N-insertions in productive TCRs among donors in an Asian-associated ancestry cluster than the roughly 620-donor mean. According to a later analysis, parvovirus B19, influenza, CMV and Epstein-Barr virus appeared linked to several top co-occurrence clusters. Some IMGT-functional V segments, including TRBV6-2 and TRBV6-3, could not be distinguished by the 87-base-pair reads and were therefore excluded. When HLA alleles, especially DR and DQ, strongly co-occurred, attributing TCR associations to individual alleles was difficult. The authors suggested that the approach could potentially be generalized to other disease states and immunological phenotypes. In vitro tests confirmed that three of the cytomegalovirus-associated TCR beta chains recognize cytomegalovirus antigens. A cluster of highly shared sequence variants was judged likely to represent a technical artifact of the sequencing pipeline. A further reported finding was that TCR beta sequences accurately predicted the HLA-A and HLA-B alleles for most subjects in the first cohort. Roughly uniform sequencing depth across donors was assumed in presence/absence analyses, although this assumption may not hold. According to a later analysis, TCR association rates differed among HLA loci, with DRB1 alleles showing the most associated TCRs and HLA-C alleles showing the fewest. A later analysis found that HLA-associated TCR beta chains were more clonally expanded and had lower generation probabilities than equally common non-associated chains. Most CMV-associated TCR beta chains appeared to be HLA-restricted in a later analysis, and the HLA associations seemed to be driven largely by CMV exposure. A total of fewer than 200 TCR beta chains were listed by the study as associated with cytomegalovirus. In both the original and validation cohorts, the classifier was reported to diagnose cytomegalovirus status with high specificity and sensitivity. In a later genetic analysis, a missense DCLRE1C variant was associated with V-gene and J-gene trimming of TCR beta chains, and the association was replicated in an independent cohort. Most TCR sequences were observed very rarely across donors, whereas some public TCRs were present in many individuals. Only TCR beta chains were sequenced in this cohort, and the absence of alpha or paired-chain data limited detectable features. A later analysis associated approximately 17,000 TCR beta sequences with specific HLA alleles at a false discovery rate of 0.05.

The cohort consisted of approximately 690 healthy bone marrow donors. At the time of sampling, all cohort members were nominally healthy, though unrecorded immune exposures were likely present. The donor was CMV seronegative and was included in the group of about 350 seronegative cohort members. Every donor gave a peripheral blood sample, and the peripheral blood mononuclear cells from that sample were used for TCR beta sequencing. Genomic DNA was extracted from the blood cell samples with the Qiagen DNeasy Blood Extraction Kit. Including cysteine and phenylalanine, the CDR3 has 16 amino acids. Only the CDR3 DNA is retained, 48 bases long and in frame from the first base. The germline V gene provides CDR1 SGHVS and CDR2 FQNEAQ. Clipping removes 4 bases from V and 5 bases from J, with 8 as the unmatched junction base count. The library came from the immunoSEQ multiplex PCR assay. For the multiplex PCR, a mixture combining 60 forward primers for TCR Vbeta segments and 13 reverse primers for TCR Jbeta segments was used. Amplification of the CDR3 region of rearranged TCR beta genes was performed with a multiplex PCR assay on genomic DNA. The Illumina HiSeq System was used to sequence the amplified TCR beta libraries as 87-base-pair reads. The study's processing was this. A later analysis tallied some 79 million unique TCR beta chains across the 550 to 850 repertoires, and approximately 12 million of those chains were shared by two or more donors. Raw reads were error-corrected and collapsed into unique sequences with a nearest-neighbor algorithm that merged closely related sequences to remove PCR and sequencing errors. Alignment of CDR3 sequences to IMGT reference sequences was used to assign V, D and J gene segments. For a sequence to be retained, a match of at least six nucleotides was required to both a V gene segment and a J gene segment. A rearrangement counted as productive if the CDR3 had no stop codons and remained in frame with V and J, and every other rearrangement counted as non-productive. Following IMGT convention, CDR3 was defined as the stretch from the second conserved V-encoded cysteine to the conserved J-encoded phenylalanine. The earlier analysis of fewer than 750 of the donors excluded sequences that lacked an unambiguous match to a single V gene segment. An earlier analysis of approximately 590 of the donors called V segments functional above 56.7% productive rearrangements and segregating when the between-donor standard deviation exceeded 5%. To diagnose cytomegalovirus status from the catalog of TCR beta chain sequences, a statistical classification framework was built. In a later analysis, TCR nucleotide sequences were compared against IMGT/GENE-DB human TR gene sequences so that V and J genes could be assigned. The TCRdist pipeline was used in a later analysis to assign CDR3 sequences and most-parsimonious VDJ recombination scenarios. In a later analysis, each TCR beta chain was defined by its CDR3 amino acid sequence together with its V-gene family, and reads without a unique V-gene family were excluded. As a way to deal with suspected cross-contamination and a sequencing artifact, a later analysis dropped under 600 nucleotide sequences that were highly shared and had low generation probability. A later analysis calculated a clonal expansion index for each public chain from normalized within-repertoire ranks of inferred template counts. In a later analysis, generation probabilities were computed with a VDJ recombination model fitted to out-of-frame rearrangements, and the resulting probabilities were checked against IGoR. In a later analysis, hypergeometric tests were used to score TCR-TCR, TCR-HLA and TCR-CMV co-occurrence, with a repertoire-size bias correction applied to TCR pairs. False discovery rates were estimated in a later analysis by permuting HLA or CMV assignments 20 times. In a later analysis, co-occurring TCRs were grouped with DBSCAN, and TCRdist sequence similarity was added when clustering was performed within HLA-allele-positive subsets. Repertoires with fewer than 30,000 or more than 120,000 public chains were left out of co-occurrence clustering, as were five repertoires with anomalous nucleotide sharing. In its TCRdb copy, this immuneACCESS table keeps in-frame sequences only and misses some clones. Where compared with another copy, unresolved V genes explain less than half of these, and the others have no known cause. For V, J and clone size, that table is used; D and trimming come from the DNA. The sample table shows approximately 150,000 clones, and roughly 90% are seen once. The top ten clonotypes cover 0.51% of the sample.

The sequence was obtained from a woman aged 40 to 50 in good health and CMV-seronegative. Recombination joined TRBV7-8 with TRBJ2-1, with 10 bases matching TRBD1. Source material: PBMCs. The DNA is TGTGCCAGCAGCTCCTGGGACAGGGGAACACACAATGAGCAGTTCTTC. Protein translation: CASSSWDRGTHNEQFF.